A selection of T cell receptor beta chains follows, all from one sample in a study of vaccination and CD4 T cells after COVID-19. Antigens of these TCRs are unknown. Each CDR3 protein gets one entry after TCRdb re-called the PCR reads with MiXCR. The sample comprises roughly 14,000 distinct CDR3 sequences, approximately 51% of which are singletons, and around 26% rests with the top ten. The sequences come from cultured CD4+ T cells from blood, collected after SARS-CoV-2 vaccination. All receptors derive from a human donor with COVID-19. Each CDR3 is given with its conserved first and last residue. A D gene is named only where the DNA matches it firmly. Clone sizes are given selectively: once, few, many, or a class where the clone is expanded.

>NA|13|TRBV3-1|TRBJ2-7|NA
TGTGCCAGCAGCATAGCGGCCGCCTACGAGCAGTACTTC
CASSIAAAYEQYF
>NA|14|TRBV7-2|TRBJ2-1|NA
TGTGCCAGCAGCCCCCAGGACAGTAACAATGAGCAGTTCTTC
CASSPQDSNNEQFF
>TRBD1|13|TRBV5-4|TRBJ2-7|NA
TGTGCCAGCAGTCTTGACAGGGTTGACGAGCAGTACTTC
CASSLDRVDEQYF
>NA|12|TRBV5-1|TRBJ1-3|NA
TGCGCCAGCAGCTTGGACCGGGGCACCATATATTTT
CASSLDRGTIYF
>TRBD2|17|TRBV15|TRBJ2-5|NA
TGTGCCACCAGCAGAGATAGCACTAGCGGGGGGAGAGAGACCCAGTACTTC
CATSRDSTSGGRETQYF
>TRBD2|16|TRBV6-4|TRBJ2-3|NA
TGTGCCAGCAGTTTGACTAGCGGGGGGAAGTCGGATACGCAGTATTTT
CASSLTSGGKSDTQYF
>NA|14|TRBV5-1|TRBJ2-3|NA
TGCGCCAGCAGCTTACAGGGCGTAACAGATACGCAGTATTTT
CASSLQGVTDTQYF
>TRBD2|15|TRBV6-2/TRBV6-3|TRBJ2-3|NA
TGTGCCAGCATTCAGGGCGGGGGGTACACAGATACGCAGTATTTT
CASIQGGGYTDTQYF
>TRBD2|12|TRBV27|TRBJ2-7|few
TGTGCCAGCCGGATATTGGGAGGGGAGCAGTACTTC
CASRILGGEQYF
>NA|13|TRBV6-1|TRBJ1-2|few
TGTGCCAGCAGTCCGAACGGGGACTATGGCTACACCTTC
CASSPNGDYGYTF
>NA|11|TRBV20-1|TRBJ2-1|few
TGCAGTGCCTGGGGGATCGATGAGCAGTTCTTC
CSAWGIDEQFF
>TRBD1|15|TRBV6-4|TRBJ1-3|NA
TGTGCCAGCAGTTGGCAGGACAGGGGTGGAAACACCATATATTTT
CASSWQDRGGNTIYF
>NA|14|TRBV28|TRBJ1-5|NA
TGTGCCAGCAGTTTAGTGGATAGCAATCAGCCCCAGCATTTT
CASSLVDSNQPQHF
>TRBD2|16|TRBV19|TRBJ2-3|NA
TGTGCCAGTAGTCCTCAGCGGGGGGGGTACACAGATACGCAGTATTTT
CASSPQRGGYTDTQYF
>NA|15|TRBV28|TRBJ1-2|NA
TGTGCCAGCAGTTTAGAATCGGGAACCCGCTATGGCTACACCTTC
CASSLESGTRYGYTF
>NA|16|TRBV6-5|TRBJ2-5|NA
TGTGCCAGCAGTTCCCTCCTGGGCCCATCCCCAGAGACCCAGTACTTC
CASSSLLGPSPETQYF
>TRBD2|18|TRBV7-3|TRBJ2-3|NA
TGTGCCAGCAGCTTAAAGGGCGGGGGGGCAGGTTTAGGAGATACGCAGTATTTT
CASSLKGGGAGLGDTQYF
>NA|14|TRBV24-1|TRBJ2-5|few
TGTGCCACCAGTGGGACACCTCCCCAAGAGACCCAGTACTTC
CATSGTPPQETQYF
>TRBD2|16|TRBV10-1|TRBJ2-3|NA
TGCGCCAGCAGTGAGTCGGTTAGCGGGGGCACAGATACGCAGTATTTT
CASSESVSGGTDTQYF
>TRBD1|14|TRBV27|TRBJ1-2|few
TGTGCCAGCAGTTCCTTAGGGACAGGGCATGGCTACACCTTC
CASSSLGTGHGYTF
>NA|15|TRBV6-1|TRBJ2-5|NA
TGTGCCAGCAGTGAAAAGGGATGGTCCCAAGAGACCCAGTACTTC
CASSEKGWSQETQYF
>TRBD1|15|TRBV10-2|TRBJ2-1|NA
TGCGCCAGCAGTGTACAGGGGATGCCCTACAATGAGCAGTTCTTC
CASSVQGMPYNEQFF
>TRBD1|15|TRBV6-2/TRBV6-3|TRBJ2-7|NA
TGTGCCAGCAGTAGGACAGGGGCGGCTTCCTACGAGCAGTACTTC
CASSRTGAASYEQYF
>NA|15|TRBV10-1|TRBJ1-1|few
TGCGCCAGCAGTGAAGAGACCCTGGATCGCACTGAAGCTTTCTTT
CASSEETLDRTEAFF
>TRBD1|16|TRBV20-1|TRBJ2-3|NA
TGCAGTGCGGCTGGTTTAGGGGGCGGTCAGTTAGATACGCAGTATTTT
CSAAGLGGGQLDTQYF
>NA|14|TRBV4-2|TRBJ1-6|few
TGTGCCAGCAGCGGCAGGACGGGGAATTCACCCCTCCACTTT
CASSGRTGNSPLHF
>NA|16|TRBV6-5|TRBJ2-1|NA
TGTGCCAGCAGTTACGATGGGGGGGCCGTATCAAGTGAGCAGTTCTTC
CASSYDGGAVSSEQFF
>TRBD1|17|TRBV25-1|TRBJ1-1|NA
TGTGCCAGCAGTGAATTCTACAGGGGCGCAATGAACACTGAAGCTTTCTTT
CASSEFYRGAMNTEAFF
>NA|14|TRBV20-1|TRBJ1-3|NA
TGCAGTGCTAGAGATCTTGGGGTTGGAAACACCATATATTTT
CSARDLGVGNTIYF
>NA|15|TRBV12-3/TRBV12-4|TRBJ2-1|NA
TGTGCCAGCAGTTGGACAACAGGGAACTACAATGAGCAGTTCTTC
CASSWTTGNYNEQFF
>NA|14|TRBV5-1|TRBJ1-2|few
TGCGCCAGCAGCTTGGGGGACATGGGCTATGGCTACACCTTC
CASSLGDMGYGYTF
>TRBD1|13|TRBV12-3/TRBV12-4|TRBJ1-2|NA
TGTGCCAGCAGTCTCGACAGGGACAGTGGCTACACCTTC
CASSLDRDSGYTF
>NA|15|TRBV7-2|TRBJ2-5|few
TGTGCCAGCAGCGGCCAGGGCGGCGGCCGGGAGACCCAGTACTTC
CASSGQGGGRETQYF
>TRBD1|13|TRBV20-1|TRBJ1-2|few
TGCAGTGCTCCCTCCGACAGGGACCAAGGCTACACCTTC
CSAPSDRDQGYTF
>NA|15|TRBV6-1|TRBJ1-2|few
TGTGCCAGCAGGGCGACGGACGGGTACTACTATGGCTACACCTTC
CASRATDGYYYGYTF
>TRBD1|18|TRBV28|TRBJ1-1|NA
TGTGCCAGCCATTCAACCGGGGCAGGGGGATTTTCGAACACTGAAGCTTTCTTT
CASHSTGAGGFSNTEAFF
>NA|11|TRBV4-1|TRBJ2-1|few
TGCGCCAGCAGCCAAGAGTATGAGCAGTTCTTC
CASSQEYEQFF
>NA|16|TRBV20-1|TRBJ1-2|NA
TGCAGTGCTAGAGATAACCTACCGGCTCGACCCTATGGCTACACCTTC
CSARDNLPARPYGYTF
>TRBD1|17|TRBV11-2|TRBJ2-3|NA
TGTGCCAGCAGCGCGACCAGGACAGGTACTAGCACAGATACGCAGTATTTT
CASSATRTGTSTDTQYF
>TRBD2|14|TRBV12-3/TRBV12-4|TRBJ2-2|NA
TGTGCCAGCAGTCCCTTAGCGGGGCCCGGGGAGCTGTTTTTT
CASSPLAGPGELFF
>TRBD2|17|TRBV5-4|TRBJ2-7|NA
TGTGCCAGCAGCCCTCCTGGGGTAGCGGGGGGGATGTACGAGCAGTACTTC
CASSPPGVAGGMYEQYF
>NA|16|TRBV6-5|TRBJ1-3|few
TGTGCCAGCAGTTACAACGACCCCTTCTCTGGAAACACCATATATTTT
CASSYNDPFSGNTIYF
>NA|12|TRBV7-6|TRBJ2-2|NA
TGTGCCAGCAGCTTAGGCACCGGGGAGCTGTTTTTT
CASSLGTGELFF
>NA|14|TRBV27|TRBJ1-6|NA
TGTGCCAGCAGTTTTGGAGGGTATGCCTCACCCCTCCACTTT
CASSFGGYASPLHF
>NA|17|TRBV7-2|TRBJ1-3|once
TGTGCCAGCAGCCTTATAACGTACCAGGGCTGGGGAAACACCATATATTTT
CASSLITYQGWGNTIYF
>TRBD1|14|TRBV20-1|TRBJ1-6|few
TGCAGTGCTCCCGCGGACAGGGAGAGTTCACCCCTCCACTTT
CSAPADRESSPLHF
>NA|14|TRBV5-1|TRBJ1-2|NA
TGCGCCAGCAGCTTGAAGGGGCCCCCCGATGGCTACACCTTC
CASSLKGPPDGYTF
>NA|15|TRBV11-3|TRBJ1-6|NA
TGTGCCAGCAGCTTTTTTACCGAGACGAATTCACCCCTCCACTTT
CASSFFTETNSPLHF
>TRBD2|16|TRBV27|TRBJ2-3|NA
TGTGCCAGCAGTTTATCGAGCCGGGGGGACCTATCTCCGCAGTATTTT
CASSLSSRGDLSPQYF
>TRBD1|14|TRBV6-1|TRBJ1-1|NA
TGTGCCAGCAGTGTGGACAGGGTGAACACTGAAGCTTTCTTT
CASSVDRVNTEAFF
>NA|16|TRBV7-9|TRBJ2-2|NA
TGTGCCAGCAGAACCAGGGACTCCCTGAACACCGGGGAGCTGTTTTTT
CASRTRDSLNTGELFF
>NA|17|TRBV10-3|TRBJ1-5|few
TGTGCCATCAGTGAGTCGGGGGGCCGAGATAGCAATCAGCCCCAGCATTTT
CAISESGGRDSNQPQHF
>NA|15|TRBV19|TRBJ2-6|NA
TGTGCCAGTGGGGTCAGTAAGGGTGGGGCCAACGTCCTGACTTTC
CASGVSKGGANVLTF
>NA|13|TRBV25-1|TRBJ2-7|NA
TGTGCCAGCAGTACGCCGGACGTCTACGAGCAGTACTTC
CASSTPDVYEQYF
>NA|19|TRBV15|TRBJ1-1|NA
TGTGCCACCAGCAGAGATCCGCGGGTCGGCGACTCCCAGAACACTGAAGCTTTCTTT
CATSRDPRVGDSQNTEAFF